The text below deals with one TCR beta chain. What it binds is not known. The analysis combined second doses at about 4 or about 12 weeks. The data stem from a study of T cell responses to AZD1222 COVID-19 vaccine. Study-wide results and limits: Nearly half of spike-specific TCRs reportedly target variant regions that are unmutated in the B.1.351 and B.1.1.7 variants.

Sequenced by immunoSEQ multiplex PCR; TCRdb stores in-frame clones only, minus some. Of about 130,000 clones in the sample, 85% to 95% were seen once. Per germline, CDR1 MNHEY and CDR2 SMNVEV (reference sequence). V lost 0 bases and J 2 bases, leaving 10 bases between the germline ends. The CDR3 runs to 15 residues. This rearrangement joins TRBV27 to TRBJ1-1; unclear D gene. This TCR came from an adult who received the AZD1222 COVID-19 vaccine. The sequencing used peripheral blood, collected 28 days after the second AZD1222 dose. CDR3 in amino acids: CASSLSAGLNTEAFF. CDR3 coding DNA: TGTGCCAGCAGTTTATCGGCCGGACTAAACACTGAAGCTTTCTTT.